This is a list of T cell receptor beta chains from one sample in a study of human T cells and chemical hapten exposure. TCRdb re-analysed the RACE reads in MiXCR, keeping a single row per CDR3 protein. The data show 70,000 to 75,000 distinct CDR3 sequences, approximately 29% seen once. The specimen comprised whole blood, sampled in connection with sensitization to the hapten diphenylcyclopropenone (DPC). The source of these receptors is a man between 35 and 55 years old with alopecia areata. Some clones in this sample may be carry-over from other donors' samples. Both conserved end residues are part of each CDR3. The D gene is left open where the match is weak. Clone size, where shown, is once, few, many, or a class for clones that have expanded.

J,D,V,size,CDR3,DNA
TRBJ1-3,.,TRBV5-4,.,CASSLKATGGNTIYF,TGTGCCAGCAGCTTGAAGGCAACCGGAGGAAACACCATATATTTT
TRBJ2-3,TRBD2,TRBV19,.,CASSITQLADGLTDTQYF,TGTGCCAGTAGTATAACCCAGCTAGCGGACGGACTCACAGATACGCAGTATTTT
TRBJ2-1,TRBD2,TRBV10-3,.,CAISESSGRDGEQFF,TGTGCCATCAGTGAGTCTAGCGGGAGGGACGGCGAGCAGTTCTTC
TRBJ1-6,TRBD1,TRBV20-1,.,CSARPGQAYNSPLHF,TGCAGTGCTAGACCTGGACAGGCCTATAATTCACCCCTCCACTTT
TRBJ2-5,TRBD2,TRBV7-9,.,CASSPSGQETQYF,TGTGCCAGCAGCCCTAGCGGCCAAGAGACCCAGTACTTC
TRBJ2-3,.,TRBV7-9,.,CASTRDGGTDTQYF,TGTGCCAGCACCCGGGACGGAGGCACAGATACGCAGTATTTT
TRBJ2-1,.,TRBV6-6,.,CASSYPPGREQFF,TGTGCCAGCAGTTACCCCCCCGGTCGCGAGCAGTTCTTC
TRBJ1-1,TRBD1,TRBV7-2,few,CASSRDRTYTEAFF,TGTGCCAGCAGCCGGGACAGGACTTACACTGAAGCTTTCTTT
TRBJ2-1,TRBD2,TRBV10-3,.,CAIQAGTTNEQFF,TGTGCCATCCAAGCGGGAACTACCAATGAGCAGTTCTTC
TRBJ2-3,TRBD1,TRBV6-1,.,CASSARDRGNTDTQYF,TGTGCCAGCAGTGCCAGGGACAGGGGGAACACAGATACGCAGTATTTT
TRBJ2-4,TRBD1,TRBV29-1,.,CSASGTEFGNIQYF,TGCAGCGCTTCCGGGACAGAGTTCGGAAACATTCAGTACTTC
TRBJ2-3,TRBD2,TRBV7-9,.,CASSLGRGTREKTQYF,TGTGCCAGCAGCTTAGGAAGAGGGACTAGGGAGAAAACGCAGTATTTT
TRBJ2-7,.,TRBV7-2,.,CASSLAYDEQYF,TGTGCCAGCAGCTTAGCGTATGACGAGCAGTACTTC
TRBJ2-7,TRBD1,TRBV11-2,.,CASSLHVDREDEQYF,TGTGCCAGCAGCTTACATGTGGACAGGGAGGACGAGCAGTACTTC
TRBJ2-2,TRBD2,TRBV19,.,CASSTRTRMGSGVGELFF,TGTGCCAGTAGTACACGGACTAGAATGGGGTCCGGAGTCGGGGAGCTGTTTTTT
TRBJ1-2,TRBD1,TRBV20-1,few,CSARESAGGGYTF,TGCAGTGCTAGAGAATCGGCAGGGGGAGGCTACACCTTC
TRBJ2-3,TRBD2,TRBV10-1,few,CASSEQLDASGAYTQYF,TGCGCCAGCAGTGAGCAATTGGATGCTAGCGGGGCCTATACGCAGTATTTT
TRBJ2-1,TRBD1,TRBV6-1,few,CASLRDRAYNEQFF,TGTGCCAGCCTCCGGGACAGGGCCTACAATGAGCAGTTCTTC
TRBJ2-4,TRBD2,TRBV20-1,.,CSATLLAGAFRENIQYF,TGCAGTGCTACCCTTTTAGCGGGAGCTTTTCGGGAAAACATTCAGTACTTC
TRBJ1-5,TRBD1,TRBV12-3/TRBV12-4,.,CASSGQEHQPQHF,TGTGCCAGCAGCGGACAGGAGCATCAGCCCCAGCATTTT
TRBJ2-1,.,TRBV24-1,.,CATSDLFEQFF,TGTGCCACCAGTGATCTATTTGAGCAGTTCTTC
TRBJ2-7,.,TRBV12-3/TRBV12-4,.,CASTGKWGEQYF,TGTGCCAGCACCGGAAAATGGGGGGAGCAGTACTTC
TRBJ2-7,.,TRBV20-1,few,CSARAIGEQYF,TGCAGTGCCAGGGCCATAGGGGAGCAGTACTTC
TRBJ1-2,.,TRBV4-1,.,CASSPASHGDGYTF,TGCGCCAGCAGCCCCGCGAGCCATGGAGATGGCTACACCTTC